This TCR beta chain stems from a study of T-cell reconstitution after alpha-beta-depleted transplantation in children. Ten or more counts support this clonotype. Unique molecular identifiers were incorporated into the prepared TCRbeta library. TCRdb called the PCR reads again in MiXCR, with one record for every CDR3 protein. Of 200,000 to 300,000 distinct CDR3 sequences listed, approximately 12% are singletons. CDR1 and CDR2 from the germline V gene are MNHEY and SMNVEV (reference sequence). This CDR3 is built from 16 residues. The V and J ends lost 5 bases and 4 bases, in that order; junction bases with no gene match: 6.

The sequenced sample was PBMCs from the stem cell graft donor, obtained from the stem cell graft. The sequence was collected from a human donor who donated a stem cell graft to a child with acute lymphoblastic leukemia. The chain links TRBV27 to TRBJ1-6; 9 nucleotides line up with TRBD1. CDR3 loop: CASSPTGGAYNSPLHF. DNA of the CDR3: TGTGCCAGCAGTCCTACAGGGGGCGCGTATAATTCACCCCTCCACTTT.